The clone carrying this T cell receptor beta chain has a count of ten or more. The data were taken from a study of T cells in Graves' hyperthyroidism and ophthalmopathy. Germline CDR1 and CDR2: SGHTA and FQGTGA. The ends were cut back, 2 bases at V and 7 bases at J, with 12 bases in the middle. This CDR3 is 14 amino acids long. Regions amplified from RNA transcripts were the TCR beta CDR3 regions. The TCR CDR3 first-round RT-PCR relied on the HTBI primer set. Each CDR3 protein gets one entry after TCRdb re-called the multiplex PCR reads with MiXCR. In the table there are 550,000 to 650,000 distinct CDR3 sequences, 12% to 15% of which are singletons. Diagnosis relied on clinical symptoms, serum thyroxine and TRAb, thyroid ultrasound and orbital computed tomography.

The gene calls are TRBV7-3 and TRBJ2-1; weak D call: TRBD2 (6 bases). The sequence derives from a woman aged 40 to 49 with Graves' hyperthyroidism. Sequenced: blood. Here the CDR3 DNA reads TGTGCCAGCAGCTTATCGGGGGAGAGAAATGAGCAGTTCTTC. Translation: CASSLSGERNEQFF.